The 12 T cell receptor beta chains below all came from one sample that was sequenced in a study of OX40 agonist ivuxolimab in advanced cancers. Assay used: immunoSEQ multiplex PCR; TCRdb lists only in-frame clones, some missing. The sample consists of more than 80,000 clones, 75% to 95% of them appearing once. This specimen was CD4+ or CD8+ T cells sorted from blood, taken in a trial of the OX40 agonist ivuxolimab. These receptors all come from an adult with an advanced solid tumor such as melanoma, head and neck, liver or kidney cancer.

The V call is TRBV7-3, the J call TRBJ2-1; D might be TRBD2 (6 bases). This CDR3 region has 16 residues. Looked up from germline, CDR1 is SGHTA and CDR2 is FQGTGA. The ends were cut back, 2 bases at V and 6 bases at J, with 17 bases in the middle. Written as DNA, the CDR3 is TGTGCCAGCAGCTTACAAAGACTAGGGTTAGGCAATGAGCAGTTCTTC. It codes for CASSLQRLGLGNEQFF.

The chain uses TRBV12-5 and TRBJ2-6; D uncertain. Germline V CDR1 and CDR2: LGHNT, FRNRAP. Trimming cost V 0 bases and J 0 bases, with 12 bases left between them. The CDR3 spans 18 residues. The CDR3 bases are TGTGCTAGTGGTTTGGTCCCGGACGGCCACTCTGGGGCCAACGTCCTGACTTTC. As protein: CASGLVPDGHSGANVLTF.

This rearrangement joins TRBV21-1 to TRBJ2-1; TRBD2, the table's D call, was not compared with the DNA. TRBV21-1 is shown as a pseudogene. The CDR3 consists of 12 residues. CDR3 protein: CASRRNGNEQFF. CDR3 coding DNA: TGTGCCAGCAGACGAAACGGGAATGAGCAGTTCTTC.

This chain links TRBV6-1 with TRBJ2-1, with D unresolved. The V end lost 8 bases, the J end lost 4 bases, and 12 bases lay between the germline ends. The CDR3 covers 13 residues. Germline V lookup: CDR1 MNHNS, CDR2 SASEGT. The CDR3 reads CASHRLGYNEQFF. DNA of the CDR3: TGTGCCAGCCATCGGCTGGGATACAATGAGCAGTTCTTC.

This rearrangement joins TRBV11-2 to TRBJ1-1, with a weak D call TRBD1 (6 bases). CDR3 length equals 19 residues. V dropped 5 bases and J dropped 2 bases, with 27 bases sitting between them. The germline CDR1 and CDR2 sequences are SGHAT and FQNNGV. The DNA of the CDR3 is TGTGCCAGCAGCCAACCCCGGGGGGCATTCGAGTATGGCAACACTGAAGCTTTCTTT. This codes for CASSQPRGAFEYGNTEAFF.

The chain recombines TRBV5-1 with TRBJ2-5, with TRBD1 matching over 12 bases. Germline lookup yields CDR1 SGHRS and CDR2 YFSETQ. The trim removed 4 bases at V and 4 bases at J, leaving 5 bases unmatched. The CDR3 consists of 15 residues. The DNA for the CDR3 is TGCGCCAGCAGCCCCGGGACAGGGGGCCTAGAGACCCAGTACTTC. It is translated as CASSPGTGGLETQYF.

The V and J genes are TRBV2 and TRBJ2-7; possible D gene TRBD2, 5 bases. CDR1 and CDR2 from the germline V gene are SNHLY and FYNNEI. The CDR3 sequence is 15 residues long. V lost 4 bases and J 0 bases, leaving 13 bases between the germline ends. The CDR3 sequence: CASSAGVMGSYEQYF. The DNA of the CDR3 is TGTGCCAGCAGTGCCGGGGTAATGGGCTCCTACGAGCAGTACTTC.

The genes are TRBV10-2 and TRBJ2-3; D may be TRBD2 (6 bases). Germline V gives CDR1 WSHSY, CDR2 SAAADI. Trimming removed 8 bases from V and 0 bases from J, with 9 bases in between. This CDR3 is 13 amino acids long. The CDR3, as DNA: TGCGCCAGCCGGGCGGGAAGCACAGATACGCAGTATTTT. Protein product: CASRAGSTDTQYF.

This chain links TRBV5-4 with TRBJ2-5; TRBD1 is a possible D gene (6 bases). CDR1 and CDR2 from the germline V gene are SGHNT and YYREEE (reference sequence). Trimming pared 4 bases from V and 5 bases from J, leaving 15 bases between. The CDR3 runs 14 residues. This CDR3 reads CASSTKQGSETQYF. The CDR3 region has the DNA TGTGCCAGCAGCACCAAACAGGGATCTGAGACCCAGTACTTC.

The chain employs TRBV7-2 and TRBJ1-1, with no clear D. Germline CDR1 is SGHTA and CDR2 is FQGNSA. Trimming removed 6 bases at V and 0 bases at J, with 14 bases between. The CDR3 loop spans 15 amino acids. CDR3: CASRSWLGLNTEAFF. CDR3 in DNA: TGTGCCAGCAGGTCATGGCTAGGGTTGAACACTGAAGCTTTCTTT.

The chain links TRBV21-1 to TRBJ2-3. TRBV21-1 is tagged as a pseudogene. The CDR3 is made up of 11 amino acids. CDR3 nucleotide sequence: TGTGCCAGCAGCAAAGTCCGAGGACGTGTCTTT. It specifies CASSKVRGRVF.

The chain joins TRBV5-4 to TRBJ2-7; D gene ambiguous. With 0 bases removed from V and 6 bases from J, the gap between germline ends came to 4 bases. The CDR3 is made up of 11 amino acids. Germline-derived CDR1 and CDR2 are SGHNT and YYREEE (reference sequence). The CDR3 loop is CASSLAGEQYF. The DNA for the CDR3 is TGTGCCAGCAGCTTGGCAGGCGAGCAGTACTTC.